Below, 9 T cell receptor beta chains from the same sample are listed, as sequenced in a study of blood T cell repertoires in COVID-19. This table comes from immunoSEQ multiplex PCR, and its TCRdb copy is limited to in-frame clones, with some not included. The data hold some 47,000 clones, with around 86% observed a single time. Sequenced input: peripheral blood. These receptors were obtained from a woman in her sixties or seventies with acute or convalescent COVID-19.

This chain uses TRBV6-5 with TRBJ1-4; D remains ambiguous. The CDR3 loop spans 14 amino acids. The germline V gene encodes CDR1 MNHEY and CDR2 SVGAGI. V shed 5 bases and J shed 8 bases, with 15 bases lying between them. DNA for the CDR3: TGTGCCAGCAGTATCCGGAGATTCAACGAAAAACTGTTTTTT. As protein: CASSIRRFNEKLFF.

This clone was counted only a few times. The rearrangement links TRBV24-1 to TRBJ1-4; tentatively, D is TRBD1 (6 bases). Germline V CDR1 and CDR2: KGHDR, SFDVKD. This CDR3 region has 16 residues. Trimming took 2 bases from V and 6 from J, leaving 15 bases between them. The CDR3 DNA is TGTGCCACCAGTGATTCTTCAGGCCAGGGGTATGAAAAACTGTTTTTT. This encodes CATSDSSGQGYEKLFF.

The chain has TRBV30 and TRBJ2-7; D perhaps matches TRBD1 (5 bases). The V gene's germline CDR1 is GTSNPN and CDR2 SVGIG (reference sequence). V was cut by 5 bases and J by 6 bases, with 14 bases left in between. This CDR3 has 12 amino acids. The CDR3 protein is CAWSRVSGEQYF. In DNA, the CDR3 is TGTGCCTGGTCCAGGGTTTCGGGCGAGCAGTACTTC.

The chain combines TRBV7-9 with TRBJ1-4, with TRBD1 as a possible D gene (5 bases). Trimming removed 6 bases from V and 7 bases from J, with 12 bases in between. Germline-derived CDR1 and CDR2 are SEHNR and FQNEAQ (reference sequence). This CDR3 contains 13 residues. The CDR3 coding sequence is TGTGCCAGCAGTGACAGCGTGCCTGAAAAACTGTTTTTT. As protein: CASSDSVPEKLFF.

The chain uses TRBV9 and TRBJ2-1, with a tentative D call TRBD2 (6 bases). Germline V gene data show CDR1 as SGDLS and CDR2 as YYNGEE. This CDR3 spans 16 amino acids. The V end was cut by 4 bases, the J end by 9 bases, with 23 bases between. The CDR3 protein is CASSIQGTGLGGEQFF. DNA for the CDR3: TGTGCCAGCAGCATACAAGGGACTGGACTTGGTGGTGAGCAGTTCTTC.

V gene TRBV5-1 combines with J gene TRBJ1-1, with TRBD1 matching over 7 bases. The CDR3 is 14 amino acids. CDR1 and CDR2 from the germline V gene are SGHRS and YFSETQ. Losses at the gene ends were 0 bases for V and 8 bases for J; bases not matched to a gene: 7. The CDR3 sequence: CASSLVRGHKEAFF. DNA for the CDR3: TGCGCCAGCAGCTTGGTTAGGGGGCATAAGGAAGCTTTCTTT.

The V and J genes are TRBV3-1 (or the pseudogene TRBV3-2) and TRBJ2-7; 7 bases line up with TRBD2. CDR3 size: 14 residues. With V trimmed by 4 bases and J by 1 base, 4 bases remained unmatched. Germline CDR1 LGHDT, CDR2 YNNKEL (reference sequence). The CDR3 protein is CASSLRGGSYEQYF. The CDR3 DNA follows: TGTGCCAGCAGCCTAAGGGGAGGGTCCTACGAGCAGTACTTC.

The chain recombines TRBV9 with TRBJ2-3, with TRBD2 identical over 8 bases. The CDR3 totals 16 residues. V trimming: 3 bases; J trimming: 0 bases; junction bases outside the gene matches: 6. Germline CDR1 reads SGDLS; CDR2 reads YYNGEE. In nucleotides, the CDR3 is TGTGCCAGCAGCGAAGCGGGAGCCCTAAGCACAGATACGCAGTATTTT. It translates to CASSEAGALSTDTQYF.

The sample holds a few counts of this clone. The chain couples TRBV2 to TRBJ1-2; TRBD1 is a possible D gene (6 bases). The V end was cut by 3 bases, the J end by 7 bases, with 18 bases between. This CDR3 comprises 15 residues. Germline CDR1 SNHLY, CDR2 FYNNEI. CDR3 in amino acids: CASSDLNRVKGGYTF. The CDR3, as DNA: TGTGCCAGCAGTGATTTAAACAGGGTCAAGGGTGGCTACACCTTC.